The rows below give T cell receptor beta chains drawn from one sample of a study of control samples from healthy donors and cancer patients. Generated by immunoSEQ multiplex PCR, the TCRdb table keeps only in-frame clones and is missing some. The sample lists some 200,000 clones, about 95% seen once, with about 1.6% in the top ten. Input material: blood. These TCRs come from a man in his fifties or sixties in good health. CDR3s leave out the opening cysteine and the closing phenylalanine or tryptophan. D genes are given only for firm matches.

CDR3	V	J	D
ASSHGAGTMNTEAF	TRBV4-3	TRBJ1-1	NA
ASSLAGAYGYT	TRBV7-9	TRBJ1-2	NA
ASSQGGTGVYEQY	TRBV3-1/TRBV3-2	TRBJ2-7	TRBD1
ASSPGEGLNSPLH	TRBV18	TRBJ1-6	NA
ATSREGRGPLNTEAF	TRBV15	TRBJ1-1	TRBD1
ASSPPRTGLGNFNYGYT	TRBV28	TRBJ1-2	NA
ASSWGLADGDEQF	TRBV5-1	TRBJ2-1	TRBD2
ASSTLNTEAF	TRBV9	TRBJ1-1	NA
ASSLSSNNEQF	TRBV11-3	TRBJ2-1	NA
ASSYSPYGANYGYT	TRBV6-5	TRBJ1-2	NA
ASSPLGQAREQY	TRBV18	TRBJ2-7	TRBD1
ASSRGQGATINYGYT	TRBV5-1	TRBJ1-2	TRBD1
ASSIEGKSTQY	TRBV7-7	TRBJ2-5	NA
ASSESVNQPQH	TRBV18	TRBJ1-5	NA
ASSQQPGQGIRDTEAF	TRBV4-1	TRBJ1-1	TRBD1
ASSRPGGGGGYT	TRBV27	TRBJ1-2	NA
ASSLQGPDLNTEAF	TRBV5-1	TRBJ1-1	TRBD1
ASALGGTNTGELF	TRBV28	TRBJ2-2	NA
ASSPDQGAYGYT	TRBV6-4	TRBJ1-2	NA
ASSETTMRGYT	TRBV10-1	TRBJ1-2	NA
ASSLLPGQGNNEQF	TRBV28	TRBJ2-1	TRBD1
ASSPWTSGGYNEQF	TRBV7-2	TRBJ2-1	TRBD2
ASSESKDRGLRAF	TRBV19	TRBJ1-1	TRBD1
ASRTATQPQH	TRBV27	TRBJ1-5	NA
ASSPTGNSYNEQF	TRBV18	TRBJ2-1	NA
ASSVEPGWSGYT	TRBV9	TRBJ1-2	NA
ASSPTTGSYEQY	TRBV18	TRBJ2-7	NA
ASSLLQNLRQQETQY	TRBV4-1	TRBJ2-5	NA
AWSRDGLEAF	TRBV30	TRBJ1-1	NA
ASSYGQGFNEKLF	TRBV3-1/TRBV3-2	TRBJ1-4	TRBD1
ASRAGGSISELF	TRBV11-2	TRBJ1-4	NA
ASMPVDYGYT	TRBV2	TRBJ1-2	NA
ASSIIDDNEQF	TRBV19	TRBJ2-1	NA
ASSPWDKGTEAF	TRBV7-2	TRBJ1-1	NA
ASTAQGSYNSPLH	TRBV7-8	TRBJ1-6	NA
ASSPPAGNTEAF	TRBV18	TRBJ1-1	NA
ASSLVATPEKLF	TRBV27	TRBJ1-4	NA
ASSLGGGTEAF	TRBV5-4	TRBJ1-1	NA
ASSSGRPYSGNTIY	TRBV5-4	TRBJ1-3	NA
ASSYHGTGASNQPQH	TRBV7-9	TRBJ1-5	TRBD1
ASSSGLAEETQY	TRBV5-1	TRBJ2-5	TRBD2
ASSPRDGISGNTIY	TRBV7-6	TRBJ1-3	NA
ASSLSSFIFDRGNTEAF	TRBV27	TRBJ1-1	TRBD1
ASSPPGHYEQY	TRBV18	TRBJ2-7	NA
ASTYRGGITEAF	TRBV6-5	TRBJ1-1	NA
ASSLKGVSTQY	TRBV25-1	TRBJ2-3	NA
ASSRDRDRVGAF	TRBV6-5	TRBJ1-1	TRBD1
ASSISWGTNEKLF	TRBV19	TRBJ1-4	NA
ASSKMWASGGAQEQF	TRBV19	TRBJ2-1	TRBD2
ASSLGPEGGWNTEAF	TRBV5-6	TRBJ1-1	NA
ASSLGSVALLAKNIQY	TRBV19	TRBJ2-4	NA
ASRVGTGGDNEQF	TRBV27	TRBJ2-1	TRBD1
ASSTDPSSGNTIY	TRBV11-2	TRBJ1-3	NA